These 24 T cell receptor beta chains came from one sample sequenced in a study of CD8 T cells in ankylosing spondylitis. These receptors are not linked to any known antigen. MiXCR was run by TCRdb on the 5' RACE reads, yielding one entry per CDR3 protein. The table records around 490,000 distinct CDR3 sequences, about 5.7% of them present only once. Study-wide results and limits: Within ankylosing spondylitis blood, a TCR beta motif made up of eight or nine highly homologous variants appeared to be characteristic.

Sequencing was carried out using blood, either unsorted or a sorted T cell fraction (not recorded which). These receptors came from a male donor with ankylosing spondylitis.

Of note for this clonotype: A much larger clone is a single base away; this may be a read error. The gene calls are TRBV7-8 and TRBJ2-1; no reliable D call. Germline CDR1 SGHVS, CDR2 FQNEAQ. CDR3 length: 14 amino acids. The CDR3 protein is CASPGSFSYTEQFF. In nucleotides, the CDR3 is TGTGCCAGCCCGGGCTCCTTCTCCTACACTGAGCAGTTCTTC.

This clonotype occurred many times. The V and J genes are TRBV10-3 and TRBJ2-1, with 14 positions matching TRBD2. Germline values: CDR1 ENHRY, CDR2 SYGVKD. Germline trimming cut 6 bases from V and 9 bases from J; bases unmatched to any gene: 7. The CDR3 sequence is 15 residues long. This CDR3 is CAIRGLAGALGEQFF. The CDR3 bases are TGTGCCATCAGGGGACTAGCGGGAGCCCTGGGTGAGCAGTTCTTC.

This clonotype has ten or more counts. A read error may account for a junction end that differs from germline. The gene calls are TRBV20-1 and TRBJ1-1, with 8 bases that match TRBD1. Germline V gives CDR1 DFQATT, CDR2 SNEGSKA (reference sequence). This CDR3 has 12 amino acids. As DNA, the CDR3 is TGCAGTGCTAGGGGTCAGGGGGCGATCGATGTCTTT. It translates to CSARGQGAIDVF.

This clonotype was seen many times. This sequence joins TRBV29-1 and TRBJ2-7; D may be TRBD1 (5 bases). CDR3 length: 12 amino acids. Germline lookup yields CDR1 SQVTM and CDR2 ANQGSEA. V lost 7 bases to trimming and J lost 1 base, with 11 bases between them. The CDR3 here is CSASDTSYEQYF. The CDR3 region has the DNA TGCAGCGCCTCGGACACGTCCTACGAGCAGTACTTC.

CDR3 protein: CATSSQGSGNTIYF. DNA for the CDR3: TGTGCCACCAGCAGCCAGGGCTCTGGAAACACCATATATTTT. This chain links TRBV15 with TRBJ1-3, with a possible D match to TRBD1 (5 bases). V lost 3 bases and J lost 0, with 6 bases in between. Germline loops: CDR1 LNHNV, CDR2 YYDKDF (reference sequence). The CDR3 is 14 residues long.

The rearrangement links TRBV4-3 to TRBJ2-5; a weak D match, TRBD1 (5 bases). CDR3 length: 15 amino acids. Germline assignment: CDR1 LGHNA and CDR2 YSLEER. V gave up 0 bases and J gave up 2 bases, with 10 bases separating them. CDR3 nucleotides: TGCGCCAGCAGCCAAGATCTGTACAGGCAAGAGACCCAGTACTTC. This codes for CASSQDLYRQETQYF.

In this sample, this clonotype turned up many times. The CDR3 reads CASSRPGKADTQYF. Here the CDR3 DNA reads TGCGCCAGCAGCCGGCCAGGGAAAGCAGATACGCAGTATTTT. The J gene is TRBJ2-3, the V gene TRBV4-1, with TRBD1 as a possible D gene (5 bases). Germline CDR1 and CDR2: MGHRA and YSYEKL. V was cut by 4 bases and J by 4 bases, with 12 bases left in between. The CDR3 contains 14 residues.

Many counts were recorded for this clonotype. The chain has TRBV5-5 and TRBJ2-7; D not certain. Trimming removed 4 bases from V and 2 bases from J, with 10 bases in between. Germline V lookup: CDR1 SGHKS, CDR2 YYEKEE (reference sequence). This CDR3 spans 13 amino acids. CDR3 sequence (DNA): TGTGCCAGCAGCCGGACGGCAGCCTACGAGCAGTACTTC. It specifies CASSRTAAYEQYF.

This clonotype was seen many times. The chain recombines TRBV11-1 with TRBJ1-6; 11 nucleotides align to TRBD1. Germline values: CDR1 SGHAT, CDR2 FQDESV (reference sequence). The CDR3 is 18 amino acids. V was clipped by 3 bases and J by 3 bases; unmatched bases: 7. The CDR3 here is CASSFPRDRGIYNSPLHF. The CDR3 region has the DNA TGTGCCAGCAGCTTTCCCCGGGACAGGGGGATCTATAATTCACCCCTCCACTTT. Full variable domain (remainder filled in from reference TRBV11-1 and TRBJ1-6): EAEVAQSPRYKITEKSQAVAFWCDPISGHATLYWYRQILGQGPELLVQFQDESVVDDSQLPKDRFSAERLKGVDSTLKIQPAELGDSAMYLCASSFPRDRGIYNSPLHFGNGTRLTVT.

This clonotype was picked up many times. The CDR3 loop reads CASSLRREGRNEQYF. The CDR3, as DNA: TGTGCCAGCAGCTTACGGCGGGAGGGGAGGAACGAGCAGTACTTC. V and J are TRBV7-9 and TRBJ2-7; TRBD2 matches at 9 bases. The ends lost 2 bases at V and 5 bases at J; junction bases unmatched: 7. Germline V CDR1 and CDR2: SEHNR, FQNEAQ (reference sequence). The CDR3 is 15 amino acids.

This clonotype was found many times. V and J are TRBV20-1 and TRBJ2-5; 7 bases fit TRBD2. CDR3 length: 13 residues. Germline lookup yields CDR1 DFQATT and CDR2 SNEGSKA (reference sequence). The trim removed 1 base at V and 5 bases at J, leaving 4 bases unmatched. The CDR3 spells CSARVPSGETQYF. The CDR3 bases are TGCAGTGCTAGAGTTCCTAGCGGCGAGACCCAGTACTTC.

The chain employs TRBV7-9 and TRBJ2-3; a weak D match, TRBD2 (5 bases). CDR3 length: 14 residues. V lost 7 bases and J lost 6, with 17 bases in between. Germline V lookup: CDR1 SEHNR, CDR2 FQNEAQ (reference sequence). The CDR3 nucleotides read TGTGCCAGCACGGATGGGGAGTGGAGTGATACGCAGTATTTT. Translated, it gives CASTDGEWSDTQYF.

This clonotype was observed many times. The rearrangement uses TRBV29-1 and TRBJ2-1, with 7 nucleotides matching TRBD1. The CDR3 is made up of 14 amino acids. Trimming removed 5 bases from V and 2 bases from J; junction bases left unmatched: 6. Germline V gene data show CDR1 as SQVTM and CDR2 as ANQGSEA. The CDR3 loop is CSVIRDRPYNEQFF. The CDR3 DNA reads TGCAGCGTTATCCGGGACAGACCCTACAATGAGCAGTTCTTC.

In its sample, this clonotype was seen many times. The chain has TRBV28 and TRBJ1-1; no clear D. CDR3 length: 12 residues. The V gene lost 7 bases and the J gene lost 0 bases, with 6 bases spanning the gap. Per germline, CDR1 MDHEN and CDR2 SYDVKM. CDR3 residues: CASTLLNTEAFF. The CDR3 coding sequence is TGTGCCAGCACCCTCCTGAACACTGAAGCTTTCTTT.

This clonotype was detected many times. This rearrangement joins TRBV5-1 to TRBJ2-7; the match to TRBD2 covers 9 bases. This CDR3 is built from 16 residues. Trimming cost V 0 bases and J 5 bases; bases outside gene matches: 9. Germline assignment: CDR1 SGHRS and CDR2 YFSETQ. CDR3 loop: CASSLAYSGRPDEQYF. The CDR3 DNA sequence: TGCGCCAGCAGCTTGGCCTACAGCGGGAGGCCCGACGAGCAGTACTTC.

As regards this clonotype: A much larger clone lies a single base off, so this may be a read error. The chain recombines TRBV5-1 with TRBJ2-3, with D tentatively TRBD1 or TRBD2 (5 bases each). The CDR3 is 15 residues long. Germline V gene sequence: CDR1 SGHRS, CDR2 YFSETQ. Trimming took 0 bases from V and 2 from J, leaving 10 bases between them. CDR3 sequence reads: CASSLAGRPTDTQYF. CDR3 DNA sequence: TGCGCCAGCAGCTTGGCGGGACGTCCCACAGATACGCAGTATTTT. Looking up the rest from reference TRBV5-1 and TRBJ2-3 gives the full variable domain: KAGVTQTPRYLIKTRGQQVTLSCSPISGHRSVSWYQQTPGQGLQFLFEYFSETQRNKGNFPGRFSGRQFSNSRSEMNVSTLELGDSALYLCASSLAGRPTDTQYFGPGTRLTVL.

The table lists this clonotype with many counts. The chain joins TRBV18 to TRBJ2-5; tentative D call: TRBD1 (5 bases). The germline gives CDR1 KGHSH, CDR2 LQKENI. This CDR3 spans 13 amino acids. The V gene lost 2 bases and the J gene lost 6 bases, with 10 bases spanning the gap. The CDR3 DNA sequence: TGTGCCAGCTCACCAGCAACAGGACAGACCCAGTACTTC. Translating it yields CASSPATGQTQYF.

At least ten counts were recorded for this clonotype. The chain recombines TRBV29-1 with TRBJ2-1; D gene unclear. The V end was cut by 4 bases, the J end by 0 bases, with 10 bases between. CDR1 is SQVTM and CDR2 is ANQGSEA in the germline V gene. The CDR3 consists of 14 residues. The CDR3 DNA is TGCAGCGTTGGGCTAGTTGCCTCCTACAATGAGCAGTTCTTC. Translation: CSVGLVASYNEQFF.

This clonotype was recorded at least ten times. J is TRBJ2-3 and V is TRBV20-1; TRBD1 aligns across 9 bases. V shed 3 bases and J 4 bases; nucleotides not matched to a gene: 5. This CDR3 comprises 14 residues. The germline CDR1 and CDR2 sequences are DFQATT and SNEGSKA (reference sequence). The CDR3 is CSARRDRVADTQYF. CDR3 coding DNA: TGCAGTGCTAGGCGGGACAGGGTGGCAGATACGCAGTATTTT.

In the case of this clonotype: This clone may be a read error of a much larger clone one base away. This CDR3 is missing its conserved last phenylalanine or tryptophan, likely due to a read error. This chain uses TRBV13 with TRBJ2-1; the match to TRBD2 covers 15 bases. This CDR3 is built from 16 residues. Germline CDR1 PRHDT, CDR2 FYEKMQ (reference sequence). J gave up 7 bases and V 4 bases, and 5 bases lay outside the gene matches. CDR3 DNA: TGTGCCAGCAGCTGGACCGGGACTAGCGGGAGGAATGAGCAGTTCGTC. Translation: CASSWTGTSGRNEQFV.

V usage is TRBV2 and J usage is TRBJ2-3; unclear D gene. The germline V gene encodes CDR1 SNHLY and CDR2 FYNNEI. Trimming shortened V by 3 bases and J by 5 bases, and 6 bases separated the two germline ends. The CDR3 is 12 amino acids. This CDR3 is CASSETRDTQYF. CDR3 sequence (DNA): TGTGCCAGCAGTGAGACCAGAGATACGCAGTATTTT. Together with reference TRBV2 and TRBJ2-3, the CDR3 gives the full variable domain: EPEVTQTPSHQVTQMGQEVILRCVPISNHLYFYWYRQILGQKVEFLVSFYNNEISEKSEIFDDQFSVERPDGSNFTLKIRSTKLEDSAMYFCASSETRDTQYFGPGTRLTVL.

This clonotype was counted ten times or more. The J gene is TRBJ2-3, the V gene TRBV28; possibly TRBD1 or TRBD2 for D (6 bases each). The germline V gene encodes CDR1 MDHEN and CDR2 SYDVKM. Trimming left V 0 bases short and J 11 bases short, with 18 bases between. CDR3 length: 15 amino acids. The CDR3 here is CASSLWGGHWWEQYF. The CDR3 nucleotides are TGTGCCAGCAGTTTATGGGGGGGCCACTGGTGGGAGCAGTATTTT.

V usage is TRBV28 and J usage is TRBJ2-7; D is unclear. The CDR3 consists of 11 residues. V was pared by 7 bases and J by 3 bases, with 7 bases between. Per germline, CDR1 MDHEN and CDR2 SYDVKM. This chain's CDR3 is CASTSFYEQYF. The CDR3 coding sequence is TGTGCCAGCACCAGTTTCTACGAGCAGTACTTC.

This clonotype was seen ten or more times. The genes are TRBV4-3 and TRBJ1-1; D is unresolved. The germline CDR1 and CDR2 sequences are LGHNA and YSLEER. The CDR3 length is 14 residues. Trimming took off 4 bases at V and 3 bases at J, with 12 bases between the two ends. CDR3 nucleotides: TGCGCCAGCAGCCGCGTGCGGTTGGACACTGAAGCTTTCTTT. Translation gives CASSRVRLDTEAFF.